The rows below give T cell receptor beta chains drawn from one sample of a study of shared T cell receptors in the human thymus. Measured with immunoSEQ multiplex PCR; TCRdb has only the in-frame clones, and not every one. The sample has 600,000 to 900,000 clones; roughly 88% are singletons. These sequences were also reported in another study, on human thymus T cells.

Sequencing was carried out using thymocytes. Receptors were obtained from a girl under three years old with a congenital heart defect. Both conserved end residues are part of each CDR3. The D gene is left open where the match is weak. Clone size is shown for a subset of rows, as once, few, many or a class of expanded clone.

J: TRBJ2-5; D: TRBD1; V: TRBV6-5; size: NA; CDR3: CASSPTDRDGTQYF; DNA: TGTGCCAGCAGCCCTACCGACAGGGACGGGACCCAGTACTTC
J: TRBJ2-5; D: TRBD1; V: TRBV7-6; size: NA; CDR3: CASSSTGKLETQYF; DNA: TGTGCCAGCAGCTCGACAGGGAAGCTGGAGACCCAGTACTTC
J: TRBJ1-1; D: TRBD1; V: TRBV5-6; size: NA; CDR3: CASSVRQGPGTEAFF; DNA: TGTGCCAGCAGCGTGCGACAGGGGCCGGGCACTGAAGCTTTCTTT
J: TRBJ2-1; D: TRBD1; V: TRBV5-1; size: NA; CDR3: CASSQPRDSLLPPYNEQFF; DNA: TGCGCCAGCAGCCAGCCCCGGGACAGCCTTTTACCCCCCTACAATGAGCAGTTCTTC
J: TRBJ2-7; D: TRBD1; V: TRBV28; size: NA; CDR3: CASSLPSAGTGSRAYEQYF; DNA: TGTGCCAGCAGTCTACCTAGCGCCGGGACAGGCTCGCGCGCCTACGAGCAGTACTTC
J: TRBJ1-5; D: TRBD1; V: TRBV2; size: NA; CDR3: CASSGRTQGFYQPQHF; DNA: TGTGCCAGCAGTGGCCGGACACAGGGGTTCTATCAGCCCCAGCATTTT
J: TRBJ2-2; D: TRBD2; V: TRBV29-1; size: NA; CDR3: CSVRGTETSAGELFF; DNA: TGCAGCGTTAGGGGTACGGAGACTAGCGCCGGGGAGCTGTTTTTT
J: TRBJ1-2; D: NA; V: TRBV19; size: once; CDR3: CASSIESQGRWSYGYTF; DNA: TGTGCCAGTAGTATAGAGTCGCAGGGCAGATGGTCTTATGGCTACACCTTC
J: TRBJ2-2; D: NA; V: TRBV6-6; size: NA; CDR3: CATYHKTKKNTGELFF; DNA: TGTGCCACCTACCATAAGACAAAGAAGAACACCGGGGAGCTGTTTTTT
J: TRBJ2-5; D: NA; V: TRBV28; size: NA; CDR3: CASSVRQAQGTQYF; DNA: TGTGCCAGCAGTGTTAGACAGGCCCAGGGGACCCAGTACTTC
J: TRBJ1-2; D: TRBD1; V: TRBV28; size: NA; CDR3: CASATGDGDYGYTF; DNA: TGTGCCAGCGCGACAGGGGATGGGGACTATGGCTACACCTTC
J: TRBJ1-3; D: TRBD1; V: TRBV9; size: NA; CDR3: CASSGGDRYLGNTIYF; DNA: TGTGCCAGCAGCGGAGGGGACAGATACCTTGGAAACACCATATATTTT
J: TRBJ1-1; D: NA; V: TRBV5-4; size: NA; CDR3: CASSLKEQGNTEAFF; DNA: TGTGCCAGCAGCTTGAAGGAACAGGGGAACACTGAAGCTTTCTTT
J: TRBJ2-6; D: NA; V: TRBV19; size: once; CDR3: CASSIKGSSSGANVLTF; DNA: TGTGCCAGTAGTATAAAGGGGTCTAGCTCTGGGGCCAACGTCCTGACTTTC
J: TRBJ2-3; D: TRBD2; V: TRBV4-2; size: once; CDR3: CASSQERLRGKGTDTQYF; DNA: TGTGCCAGCAGCCAAGAAAGATTGCGGGGGAAGGGCACAGATACGCAGTATTTT
J: TRBJ1-1; D: NA; V: TRBV6-1; size: few; CDR3: CASSGSPDIWNTEAFF; DNA: TGTGCCAGCAGTGGGTCGCCGGACATTTGGAACACTGAAGCTTTCTTT
J: TRBJ2-1; D: NA; V: TRBV7-8; size: NA; CDR3: CASSLTLFEQFF; DNA: TGTGCCAGCAGCTTAACATTATTTGAGCAGTTCTTC
J: TRBJ1-1; D: NA; V: TRBV7-9; size: once; CDR3: CASSLANSGPPRPDAEAFF; DNA: TGTGCCAGCAGCTTAGCGAACTCAGGCCCCCCCCGACCCGACGCTGAAGCTTTCTTT
J: TRBJ2-7; D: NA; V: TRBV10-3; size: NA; CDR3: CAILRGFPYEQYF; DNA: TGTGCCATCCTGCGGGGATTCCCCTACGAGCAGTACTTC
J: TRBJ2-7; D: NA; V: TRBV5-1; size: NA; CDR3: CASSLDRTYEQYF; DNA: TGCGCCAGCAGCTTGGACAGAACCTACGAGCAGTACTTC
J: TRBJ1-1; D: TRBD1; V: TRBV27; size: NA; CDR3: CASSLVGTGGVNTEAFF; DNA: TGTGCCAGCAGTCTCGTGGGGACAGGGGGAGTGAACACTGAAGCTTTCTTT
J: TRBJ1-5; D: NA; V: TRBV11-2; size: NA; CDR3: CASSLELSGTKDGSQHF; DNA: TGTGCCAGCAGCTTAGAGCTTAGCGGGACGAAGGATGGGTCCCAGCATTTT
J: TRBJ2-7; D: NA; V: TRBV7-2; size: NA; CDR3: CASSLRGRDSYEQYF; DNA: TGTGCCAGCAGCTTACGTGGGCGGGACTCCTACGAGCAGTACTTC
J: TRBJ1-3; D: NA; V: TRBV15; size: NA; CDR3: CATSREVQQSGNTIYF; DNA: TGTGCCACCAGCAGAGAAGTACAGCAATCCGGAAACACCATATATTTT
J: TRBJ2-7; D: TRBD1; V: TRBV18; size: NA; CDR3: CASFNDRANEQYF; DNA: TGTGCCAGCTTCAACGACAGGGCCAACGAGCAGTACTTC
J: TRBJ1-2; D: TRBD1; V: TRBV5-4; size: NA; CDR3: CASSCIQAYSGQGYGYTF; DNA: TGTGCCAGCAGCTGTATACAAGCCTACTCGGGACAGGGTTATGGCTACACCTTC
J: TRBJ1-1; D: TRBD1; V: TRBV7-2; size: NA; CDR3: CASSSPTGRRGEAFF; DNA: TGTGCCAGCAGTTCACCGACAGGGCGGAGAGGTGAAGCTTTCTTT
J: TRBJ2-3; D: NA; V: TRBV4-2; size: NA; CDR3: CASSHRLPMADTQYF; DNA: TGTGCCAGCAGCCATAGACTCCCAATGGCAGATACGCAGTATTTT
J: TRBJ2-3; D: TRBD2; V: TRBV7-3; size: NA; CDR3: CASSLDPSGVSTDTQYF; DNA: TGTGCCAGCAGCTTAGACCCTAGCGGGGTCAGCACAGATACGCAGTATTTT